Below are 30 T cell receptor beta chains sequenced from a single sample in a study of CD8 T cells in ankylosing spondylitis. TCRdb processed the 5' RACE reads anew with MiXCR; each CDR3 protein has one entry. The sample yields fewer than 250,000 distinct CDR3 sequences, about 11% seen once. Sequenced material: blood, either unsorted or a sorted T cell fraction (not recorded which). These receptors all stem from a male donor with ankylosing spondylitis or in good health (not recorded which).

This clonotype has ten or more counts. This sequence joins TRBV10-3 and TRBJ2-3, with TRBD1 as a possible D gene (6 bases). V shed 10 bases and J shed 0 bases, with 20 bases lying between them. This CDR3 has 16 amino acids. The germline gives CDR1 ENHRY, CDR2 SYGVKD. As DNA, the CDR3 is TGTGCCACTAAACCACAGGGCTTACCTAGCACAGATACGCAGTATTTT. It translates to CATKPQGLPSTDTQYF.

This clonotype has a count of ten or more. This chain uses TRBV6-2 or TRBV6-3 with TRBJ2-7; D may correspond to TRBD1 or TRBD2 (6 bases each). The CDR3 loop spans 16 amino acids. V lost 3 bases to trimming and J lost 0 bases, with 15 bases between them. Germline CDR1 MNHEY, CDR2 SVGEGT. This CDR3 is CASSYFGGTPSYEQYF. For the CDR3, the DNA is TGTGCCAGCAGTTATTTTGGCGGGACACCCTCCTACGAGCAGTACTTC.

The chain has TRBV12-5 and TRBJ2-7, with TRBD2 identical over 12 bases. The CDR3 loop spans 20 amino acids. Losses at the gene ends were 5 bases for V and 0 bases for J; bases not matched to a gene: 17. Germline CDR1 LGHNT, CDR2 FRNRAP. CDR3 in DNA: TGTGCTAGTGGTCTCAACCGACTAGCGGGGGCCCCTAGGAGCTCCTACGAGCAGTACTTC. Protein sequence: CASGLNRLAGAPRSSYEQYF. Full variable domain (outside the CDR3, taken from reference TRBV12-5 and TRBJ2-7): DARVTQTPRHKVTEMGQEVTMRCQPILGHNTVFWYRQTMMQGLELLAYFRNRAPLDDSGMPKDRFSAEMPDATLATLKIQPSEPRDSAVYFCASGLNRLAGAPRSSYEQYFGPGTRLTVT.

Concerning this clonotype: The junction shows a germline mismatch at one end, possibly a read error. The rearrangement joins TRBV5-4 to TRBJ2-2; tentatively, D is TRBD2 (6 bases). Germline assignment: CDR1 SGHNT and CDR2 YYREEE (reference sequence). CDR3 length: 13 amino acids. CDR3 residues: CASSFLGGGALFF. Written as DNA, the CDR3 is TGTGCCAGCAGCTTTCTCGGAGGCGGGGCGCTGTTTTTT.

This clonotype has ten or more counts. V usage is TRBV5-6 and J usage is TRBJ2-1; 10 bases match TRBD2. With V trimmed by 0 bases and J by 9 bases, 9 bases remained unmatched. CDR1 is SGHDT and CDR2 is YYEEEE in the germline V gene. This CDR3 comprises 16 residues. Here the CDR3 reads CASSLAASGRIGEQFF. The CDR3 region has the DNA TGTGCCAGCAGCTTGGCGGCTAGCGGGAGAATCGGTGAGCAGTTCTTC.

The table lists this clonotype with many counts. The chain joins TRBV5-1 to TRBJ2-1; TRBD1 or TRBD2 may be the D gene (6 bases each). Germline assignment: CDR1 SGHRS and CDR2 YFSETQ. CDR3 size: 17 residues. The ends were cut back, 0 bases at V and 3 bases at J, with 16 bases in the middle. CDR3 region: CASSLESGALFYNEQFF. CDR3 DNA: TGCGCCAGCAGCTTGGAGTCGGGGGCCTTATTCTACAATGAGCAGTTCTTC.

There are many counts of this clonotype. The chain couples TRBV29-1 to TRBJ1-2, with 7 bases that match TRBD1. J lost 6 bases, V lost 6 bases, and 10 bases had no gene match. The CDR3 sequence is 13 residues long. Germline V gene sequence: CDR1 SQVTM, CDR2 ANQGSEA. Here the CDR3 reads CSVQRQGGNGYTF. CDR3 nucleotides: TGCAGCGTCCAAAGACAGGGAGGGAATGGCTACACCTTC. Filled out from reference TRBV29-1 and TRBJ1-2, the complete variable domain reads SAVISQKPSRDICQRGTSLTIQCQVDSQVTMMFWYRQQPGQSLTLIATANQGSEATYESGFVIDKFPISRPNLTFSTLTVSNMSPEDSSIYLCSVQRQGGNGYTFGSGTRLTVV.

In this sample, this clonotype turned up many times. The chain combines TRBV29-1 with TRBJ2-5, with D possibly being TRBD1 (6 bases). Deletions cut 6 bases from V and 2 bases from J, with 10 bases between. From germline, CDR1 is SQVTM and CDR2 ANQGSEA. The CDR3 runs to 12 residues. In nucleotides, the CDR3 is TGCAGCGTATACACAGGGCAAGAGACCCAGTACTTC. Residues: CSVYTGQETQYF.

In the case of this clonotype: Mismatch with germline at one junction end may stem from a read error. The rearrangement links TRBV30 to TRBJ2-5; D uncertain. The CDR3 length is 14 residues. Germline V gene lookup returns CDR1 GTSNPN and CDR2 SVGIG (reference sequence). The CDR3 nucleotides read TGTGCCCGGAGTCAACCCGTATATCAAGAGACCCAGTACTTC. Encoded protein: CARSQPVYQETQYF.

V usage is TRBV6-1 and J usage is TRBJ2-1; weak D call: TRBD2 (5 bases). The CDR3 is 11 amino acids. With 10 bases removed from V and 8 bases from J, the gap between germline ends came to 12 bases. Looked up from germline, CDR1 is MNHNS and CDR2 is SASEGT. CDR3 amino acids: CATELVYEQFF. DNA of the CDR3: TGTGCCACCGAACTAGTATATGAGCAGTTCTTC.

This rearrangement joins TRBV7-9 to TRBJ2-1, with 11 positions matching TRBD2. This CDR3 region has 14 residues. The trim removed 3 bases at V and 12 bases at J, leaving 7 bases unmatched. Germline V gives CDR1 SEHNR, CDR2 FQNEAQ (reference sequence). The CDR3 region is CASSLTSGTPRQFF. CDR3 bases: TGTGCCAGCAGCTTGACTAGCGGGACCCCGAGGCAGTTCTTC.

There are many counts of this clonotype. The chain joins TRBV20-1 to TRBJ2-4; perhaps D is TRBD1 or TRBD2 (5 bases each). The germline V gene encodes CDR1 DFQATT and CDR2 SNEGSKA (reference sequence). The CDR3 has 12 residues. The DNA of the CDR3 is TGCAGCCTAGGGGAGGCCAAAAACATTCAGTACTTC. It specifies CSLGEAKNIQYF.

This clonotype occurred many times. The chain carries TRBV12-3 or TRBV12-4 and TRBJ2-5; D is unresolved. This CDR3 comprises 14 residues. V was pared by 2 bases and J by 5 bases, with 12 bases between. The DNA for the CDR3 is TGTGCCAGCAGTTTAAGTCCCGGTGGGGAGACCCAGTACTTC. It codes for CASSLSPGGETQYF.

With respect to this clonotype: A much larger clonotype is one base distant, so this may be a read error. The rearrangement links TRBV7-7 to TRBJ2-2, with D uncertain. This CDR3 is built from 15 residues. Germline V gene data show CDR1 as SSHAT and CDR2 as FNYEAQ (reference sequence). The DNA for the CDR3 is TGTGCCAGCAGCTTCGGTCAGATGAACGCCGGGGAGCTGTTTTTT. Translating gives CASSFGQMNAGELFF.

The chain uses TRBV11-3 and TRBJ2-2, with D possibly matching TRBD2 (6 bases). Germline V gives CDR1 SGHNT, CDR2 YENEEA. This CDR3 contains 16 residues. V lost 5 bases and J 1 base, leaving 14 bases between the germline ends. CDR3 coding DNA: TGTGCCAGCAGCCCAAGGAGGGCAGAGAACACCGGGGAGCTGTTTTTT. The encoded protein is CASSPRRAENTGELFF.

V is TRBV29-1 and J is TRBJ1-1; possible D gene TRBD1, 5 bases. CDR1 and CDR2 from the germline V gene are SQVTM and ANQGSEA. CDR3 length equals 12 residues. Trimming took 4 bases from V and 7 from J, leaving 13 bases between them. In nucleotides, the CDR3 is TGCAGCGTTGTTTCAGGGTTCAATGAAGCTTTCTTT. As protein: CSVVSGFNEAFF.

V is TRBV7-9 and J is TRBJ2-1, with 7 bases matching TRBD1. The CDR3 runs 16 residues. CDR1 SEHNR and CDR2 FQNEAQ come from the germline V gene (reference sequence). V gave up 4 bases and J gave up 0 bases; unmatched junction bases: 6. The DNA for the CDR3 is TGTGCCAGCAGCTATTACGGGGACAGCTCCTACAATGAGCAGTTCTTC. Amino acid sequence: CASSYYGDSSYNEQFF.

This clonotype turned up a few times. V usage is TRBV7-2 and J usage is TRBJ2-5; 8 bases align to TRBD2. There are 14 residues in the CDR3. In germline, CDR1 is SGHTA, CDR2 FQGNSA. The ends lost 1 base at V and 7 bases at J; junction bases unmatched: 5. CDR3 in amino acids: CASSLVRGEATQYF. CDR3 DNA sequence: TGTGCCAGCAGCTTAGTGCGGGGGGAAGCGACCCAGTACTTC. The full variable domain, completed using reference TRBV7-2 and TRBJ2-5, is GAGVSQSPSNKVTEKGKDVELRCDPISGHTALYWYRQSLGQGLEFLIYFQGNSAPDKSGLPSDRFSAERTGGSVSTLTIQRTQQEDSAVYLCASSLVRGEATQYFGPGTRLLVL.

This clonotype has ten or more counts. The DNA for the CDR3 is TGTGCCAGCAGTACCGGACAGGGAAACACCATATATTTT. Protein sequence: CASSTGQGNTIYF. This chain joins TRBV12-3 or TRBV12-4 and TRBJ1-3; possibly TRBD1 for D (6 bases). Trimming pared 5 bases from V and 4 bases from J, leaving 9 bases between. This CDR3 spans 13 amino acids.

The table lists this clonotype with a few counts. This chain links TRBV2 with TRBJ2-5; D gene unclear. CDR1 is SNHLY and CDR2 is FYNNEI in the germline V gene. V lost 6 bases and J 4 bases, leaving 6 bases between the germline ends. The CDR3 loop spans 11 amino acids. The CDR3 loop reads CASSIIETQYF. DNA for the CDR3: TGTGCCAGCAGCATTATAGAGACCCAGTACTTC.

This clonotype was seen repeatedly, ten times or more. V is TRBV6-1 and J is TRBJ2-2, with 7 bases fitting TRBD2. The germline V gene has CDR1 MNHNS and CDR2 SASEGT. This CDR3 spans 16 amino acids. V lost 5 bases and J lost 4; bases outside the gene matches: 10. The CDR3 loop is CASSTLRQRGTGELFF. The CDR3 DNA reads TGTGCCAGCAGTACCTTACGTCAGCGGGGCACCGGGGAGCTGTTTTTT.

This clonotype was detected many times. The chain has TRBV27 and TRBJ1-1, with D possibly TRBD1 on 5 matching bases. V was shortened by 5 bases and J by 2 bases, with 18 bases between the two germline ends. Germline CDR1 is MNHEY and CDR2 is SMNVEV (reference sequence). There are 16 residues in the CDR3. CDR3 in DNA: TGTGCCAGCAGTCCACCCGCTTGGGGGGGTAACACTGAAGCTTTCTTT. The encoded protein is CASSPPAWGGNTEAFF.

This clonotype has a handful of counts. This rearrangement joins TRBV20-1 to TRBJ1-5; D is unclear. V lost 4 bases and J 2 bases, leaving 9 bases between the germline ends. The CDR3 extends over 13 amino acids. CDR1 DFQATT and CDR2 SNEGSKA come from the germline V gene (reference sequence). Written as DNA, the CDR3 is TGCAGTGCTACTCAACGAGGCAATCAGCCCCAGCATTTT. Protein sequence: CSATQRGNQPQHF.

This clonotype was picked up a small number of times. The genes are TRBV5-1 and TRBJ2-1, with D uncertain. From germline, CDR1 is SGHRS and CDR2 YFSETQ. V was clipped by 5 bases and J by 1 base, with 13 bases between them. CDR3 length: 15 amino acids. CDR3 in DNA: TGCGCCAGCAGTGACAAGTCTGGGTCCTACAATGAGCAGTTCTTC. Translation gives CASSDKSGSYNEQFF. Combining the CDR3 with reference TRBV5-1 and TRBJ2-1 gives the whole variable domain KAGVTQTPRYLIKTRGQQVTLSCSPISGHRSVSWYQQTPGQGLQFLFEYFSETQRNKGNFPGRFSGRQFSNSRSEMNVSTLELGDSALYLCASSDKSGSYNEQFFGPGTRLTVL.

This clonotype was detected ten times or more. This chain joins TRBV10-3 and TRBJ1-3, with a weak D call TRBD1 (5 bases). Germline assignment: CDR1 ENHRY and CDR2 SYGVKD. This CDR3 region has 16 residues. V shed 0 bases and J shed 0 bases, with 9 bases lying between them. The CDR3 is CAISESGASSGNTIYF. CDR3 bases: TGTGCCATCAGTGAGTCAGGGGCGAGCTCTGGAAACACCATATATTTT.

This clonotype was detected ten times or more. The chain joins TRBV12-3 or TRBV12-4 to TRBJ2-1, with D maybe TRBD2 (5 bases). The V gene lost 0 bases and the J gene lost 0 bases, with 9 bases spanning the gap. This CDR3 has 16 amino acids. CDR3 protein: CASSLAVEGSYNEQFF. The CDR3 DNA reads as TGTGCCAGCAGTTTAGCCGTTGAGGGCTCCTACAATGAGCAGTTCTTC.

This clonotype was observed many times. This CDR3 is CASSALRDLSGNTIYF. CDR3 DNA: TGTGCCAGCAGCGCTCTCCGGGACCTTTCTGGAAACACCATATATTTT. The chain uses TRBV9 and TRBJ1-3; TRBD1 is a possible D gene (5 bases). The V end was cut by 3 bases, the J end by 1 base, with 14 bases between. The CDR3 runs 16 residues. Germline lookup yields CDR1 SGDLS and CDR2 YYNGEE.

This clonotype was counted ten times or more. The V call is TRBV12-3 or TRBV12-4, the J call TRBJ2-7; no clear D. The CDR3 has 12 residues. V lost 3 bases to trimming and J lost 1 base, with 4 bases between them. CDR3 loop: CASSFLSYEQYF. The CDR3 bases are TGTGCCAGCAGTTTCTTGTCCTACGAGCAGTACTTC.

V usage is TRBV19 and J usage is TRBJ2-1; D unresolved. The CDR3 loop spans 15 amino acids. The V gene lost 5 bases and the J gene lost 2 bases, with 13 bases spanning the gap. Germline V lookup: CDR1 LNHDA, CDR2 SQIVND (reference sequence). CDR3 sequence: CASSAQDGAYNEQFF. DNA for the CDR3: TGTGCCAGTAGTGCTCAGGATGGGGCCTACAATGAGCAGTTCTTC.

This clonotype has just a few counts. This chain joins TRBV7-9 and TRBJ1-2; possibly TRBD1 for D (6 bases). The germline V gene encodes CDR1 SEHNR and CDR2 FQNEAQ (reference sequence). CDR3 length equals 13 residues. With 5 bases removed from V and 8 bases from J, the gap between germline ends came to 15 bases. For the CDR3, the DNA is TGTGCCAGCAGCCCAGAGGGGGTGAGAGGCTACACCTTC. Translating it yields CASSPEGVRGYTF. Drawing the rest from reference TRBV7-9 and TRBJ1-2, the complete variable domain is DTGVSQNPRHKITKRGQNVTFRCDPISEHNRLYWYRQTLGQGPEFLTYFQNEAQLEKSRLLSDRFSAERPKGSFSTLEIQRTEQGDSAMYLCASSPEGVRGYTFGSGTRLTVV.